This T cell receptor (beta chain) is drawn from a study of cytomegalovirus exposure and HLA in healthy donors. V lost 3 bases and J lost 5; bases outside the gene matches: 4. This CDR3 has 14 amino acids. Germline V gene data show CDR1 as MNHEY and CDR2 as SMNVEV (reference sequence). Vbeta (60) and Jbeta (13) primers were used in the PCR. Here immunoSEQ multiplex PCR was the method, and the copy in TCRdb shows in-frame clones only, minus some. The table has 150,000 to 200,000 clones, approximately 80% seen once. The chain employs TRBV27 and TRBJ2-3; 8 nucleotides agree with TRBD1. Sequencing was done on a sample of PBMCs. This clonotype was obtained from a woman aged 25-40 years in good health and CMV-seropositive. CDR3 bases: TGTGCCAGCAGTTTGGGACAGGCACAAGATACGCAGTATTTT. Amino acids: CASSLGQAQDTQYF.